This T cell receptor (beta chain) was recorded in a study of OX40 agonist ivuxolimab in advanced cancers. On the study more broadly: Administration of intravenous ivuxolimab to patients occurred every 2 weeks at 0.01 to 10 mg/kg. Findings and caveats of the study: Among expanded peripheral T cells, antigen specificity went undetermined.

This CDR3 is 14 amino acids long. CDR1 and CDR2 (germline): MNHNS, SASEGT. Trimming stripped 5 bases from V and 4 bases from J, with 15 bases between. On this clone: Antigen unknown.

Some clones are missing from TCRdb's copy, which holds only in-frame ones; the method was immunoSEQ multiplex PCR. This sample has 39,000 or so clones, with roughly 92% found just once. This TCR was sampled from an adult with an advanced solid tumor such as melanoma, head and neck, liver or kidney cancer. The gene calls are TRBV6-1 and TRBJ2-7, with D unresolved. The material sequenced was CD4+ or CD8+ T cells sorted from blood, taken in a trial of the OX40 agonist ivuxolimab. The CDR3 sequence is CASSPQIEVYEQYF. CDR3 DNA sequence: TGTGCCAGCAGTCCCCAAATAGAAGTTTACGAGCAGTACTTC.